This entry concerns a single T cell receptor beta chain. Its antigen is unknown. The data belong to a study of T cell responses to AZD1222 COVID-19 vaccine. The study's findings and limits: Only after the peak T cell response were repertoires sampled.

Germline CDR1 is LNHNV and CDR2 is YYDKDF (reference sequence). The CDR3 has 14 amino acids. Trimming took 0 bases from V and 9 from J, leaving 13 bases between them. Assay used: immunoSEQ multiplex PCR; TCRdb lists only in-frame clones, some missing. The repertoire consists of roughly 200,000 clones, with approximately 91% occurring once and the leading ten covering approximately 1.6%. The sample consisted of peripheral blood, taken 28 days after the second AZD1222 dose. The chain joins TRBV15 to TRBJ2-3; unclear D gene. The TCR was taken from an adult who received the AZD1222 COVID-19 vaccine. The CDR3 loop is CATSRDVVQITQYF. CDR3 DNA sequence: TGTGCCACCAGCAGAGACGTCGTCCAGATAACGCAGTATTTT.